Included here is one TCR beta chain sequence, with context. The target antigen is unknown. This sample was included in a study of cytomegalovirus exposure and HLA in healthy donors. The primer mix had 60 Vbeta and 13 Jbeta primers. Here immunoSEQ multiplex PCR was the method, and the copy in TCRdb shows in-frame clones only, minus some. This table holds 150,000 to 200,000 clones, around 80% found once. Whole-study findings and limits: With high specificity and sensitivity, the classifier reportedly diagnosed cytomegalovirus status.

The CDR3 consists of 12 residues. V was cut by 4 bases and J by 1 base, with 7 bases left in between. Germline loops: CDR1 SQVTM, CDR2 ANQGSEA. The sequenced material came from PBMCs. The rearrangement links TRBV29-1 to TRBJ1-1; no clear D. The sequence derives from a woman aged 45-59 years in good health and CMV-seronegative. The CDR3 DNA follows: TGCAGCGTTGGAAGCCCGAACACTGAAGCTTTCTTT. Its translation is CSVGSPNTEAFF.